The 5 T cell receptor beta chains below were found in one sample sequenced in a study of identical twins' blood T cells. MiXCR was run by TCRdb on the 5' RACE reads, yielding one entry per CDR3 protein. This table holds 400,000 or so distinct CDR3 sequences, under 30% found once. Sequencing was done on a sample of PBMCs. These receptor sequences come from a woman aged 18-50 years in good health.

This clonotype showed up just a few times. The chain couples TRBV12-3 or TRBV12-4 to TRBJ2-5; D is unresolved. The CDR3 contains 12 residues. V lost 1 base and J lost 5, with 5 bases in between. CDR3 nucleotides: TGTGCCAGCAGTTTAGGCTATGAGACCCAGTACTTC. Translating gives CASSLGYETQYF.

This clonotype was recorded a few times. This chain connects TRBV6-1 to TRBJ1-2; perhaps TRBD1 as D (5 bases). The CDR3 is made up of 14 amino acids. The ends were cut back, 4 bases at V and 8 bases at J, with 17 bases in the middle. Per germline, CDR1 MNHNS and CDR2 SASEGT. The chain's CDR3 is CASSARQSLWGYTF. The CDR3 DNA sequence: TGTGCCAGCAGTGCGAGACAGTCCCTCTGGGGCTACACCTTC.

V gene TRBV29-1 combines with J gene TRBJ2-1; D is undetermined. The CDR3 is made up of 12 amino acids. V was trimmed by 1 base and J by 7 bases, leaving 8 bases between them. The germline CDR1 and CDR2 sequences are SQVTM and ANQGSEA. CDR3 sequence: CSVEVVQNEQFF. The CDR3 bases are TGCAGCGTTGAAGTTGTCCAAAATGAGCAGTTCTTC.

The table lists this clonotype with a few counts. The chain employs TRBV19 and TRBJ2-2, with D possibly matching TRBD2 (5 bases). The V and J ends lost 6 bases and 7 bases respectively, with 9 bases between them. Per germline, CDR1 LNHDA and CDR2 SQIVND (reference sequence). This CDR3 comprises 12 residues. CDR3 amino acids: CASRDGGGELFF. In DNA, the CDR3 is TGTGCCAGTAGGGACGGAGGCGGGGAGCTGTTTTTT.

The sample holds many counts of this clonotype. The chain carries TRBV6-2 or TRBV6-3 and TRBJ2-1; D is possibly TRBD2 (6 bases). The V end lost 5 bases, the J end lost 12 bases, and 17 bases lay between the germline ends. The CDR3 length is 13 residues. Germline V gives CDR1 MNHEY, CDR2 SVGEGT. CDR3 nucleotides: TGTGCCAGCAGTGGGGGACTCCAGATAGCGCAGTTCTTC. Translated: CASSGGLQIAQFF.